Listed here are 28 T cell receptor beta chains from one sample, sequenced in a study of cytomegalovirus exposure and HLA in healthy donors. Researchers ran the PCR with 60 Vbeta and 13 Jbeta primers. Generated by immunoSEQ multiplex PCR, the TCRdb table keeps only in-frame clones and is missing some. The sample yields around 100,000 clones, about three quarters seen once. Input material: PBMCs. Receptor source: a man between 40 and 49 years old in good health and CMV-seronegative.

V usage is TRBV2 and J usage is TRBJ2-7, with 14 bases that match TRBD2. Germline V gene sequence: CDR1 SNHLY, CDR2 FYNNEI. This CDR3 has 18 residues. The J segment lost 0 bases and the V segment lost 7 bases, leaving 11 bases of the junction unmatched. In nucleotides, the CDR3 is TGTGCCAGCAAACCCGGGACTAGCGGGGGATTTCCCTCCTACGAGCAGTACTTC. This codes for CASKPGTSGGFPSYEQYF.

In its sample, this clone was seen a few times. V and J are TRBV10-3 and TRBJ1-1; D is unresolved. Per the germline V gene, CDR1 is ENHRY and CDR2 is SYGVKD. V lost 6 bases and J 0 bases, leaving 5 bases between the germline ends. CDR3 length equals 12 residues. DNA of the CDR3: TGTGCCATCAGGACAATGAACACTGAAGCTTTCTTT. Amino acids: CAIRTMNTEAFF.

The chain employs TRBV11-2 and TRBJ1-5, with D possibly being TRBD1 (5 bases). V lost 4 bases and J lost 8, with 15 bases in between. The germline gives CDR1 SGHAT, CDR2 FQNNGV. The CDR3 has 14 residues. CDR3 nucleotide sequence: TGTGCCAGCAGCTCCATCAGACAGCGCGAGCCCCAGCATTTT. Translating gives CASSSIRQREPQHF.

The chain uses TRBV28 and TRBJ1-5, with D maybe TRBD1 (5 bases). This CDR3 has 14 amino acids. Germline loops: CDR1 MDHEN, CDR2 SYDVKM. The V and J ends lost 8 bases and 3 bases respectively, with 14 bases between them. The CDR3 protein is CASRVLGDNQPQHF. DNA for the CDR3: TGTGCCAGCCGTGTATTAGGGGACAATCAGCCCCAGCATTTT.

Here the CDR3 reads CASSAQGGNQPQHF. CDR3 coding DNA: TGTGCCAGCAGCGCTCAAGGGGGCAATCAGCCCCAGCATTTT. The chain recombines TRBV7-9 with TRBJ1-5; TRBD1 is a possible D gene (5 bases). Germline V gives CDR1 SEHNR, CDR2 FQNEAQ (reference sequence). The CDR3 loop spans 14 amino acids. The V gene lost 5 bases and the J gene lost 2 bases, with 10 bases spanning the gap.

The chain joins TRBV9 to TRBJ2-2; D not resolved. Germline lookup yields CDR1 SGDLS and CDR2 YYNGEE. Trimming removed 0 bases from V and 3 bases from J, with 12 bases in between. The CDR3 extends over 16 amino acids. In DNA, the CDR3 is TGTGCCAGCAGCGTAGAGGTCCCCGACTACACCGGGGAGCTGTTTTTT. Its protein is CASSVEVPDYTGELFF.

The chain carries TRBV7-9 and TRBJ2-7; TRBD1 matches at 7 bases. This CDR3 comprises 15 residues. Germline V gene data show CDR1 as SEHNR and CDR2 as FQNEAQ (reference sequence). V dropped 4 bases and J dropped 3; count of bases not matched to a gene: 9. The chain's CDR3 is CASSSTRQGFYEQYF. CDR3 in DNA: TGTGCCAGCAGCTCCACACGACAGGGATTCTACGAGCAGTACTTC.

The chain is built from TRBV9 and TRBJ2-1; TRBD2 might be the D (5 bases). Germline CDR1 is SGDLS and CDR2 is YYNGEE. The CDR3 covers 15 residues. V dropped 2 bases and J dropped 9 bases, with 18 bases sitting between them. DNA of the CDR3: TGTGCCAGCAGCGTCGCTTCAGAGGGTAGCTCTGAGCAGTTCTTC. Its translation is CASSVASEGSSEQFF.

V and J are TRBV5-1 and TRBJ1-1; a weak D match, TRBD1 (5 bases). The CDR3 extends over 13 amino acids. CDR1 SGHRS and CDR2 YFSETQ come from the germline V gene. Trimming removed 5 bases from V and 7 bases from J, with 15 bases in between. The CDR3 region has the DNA TGCGCCAGCAGACTGACAGTCGGGGGTGAAGCTTTCTTT. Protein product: CASRLTVGGEAFF. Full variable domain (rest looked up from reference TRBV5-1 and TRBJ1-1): KAGVTQTPRYLIKTRGQQVTLSCSPISGHRSVSWYQQTPGQGLQFLFEYFSETQRNKGNFPGRFSGRQFSNSRSEMNVSTLELGDSALYLCASRLTVGGEAFFGQGTRLTVV.

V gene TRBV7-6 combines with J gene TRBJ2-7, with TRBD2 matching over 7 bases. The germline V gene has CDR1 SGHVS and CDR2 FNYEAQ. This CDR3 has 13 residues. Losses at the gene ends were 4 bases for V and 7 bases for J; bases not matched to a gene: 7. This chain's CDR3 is CASSSILATEQYF. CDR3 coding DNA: TGTGCCAGCAGCTCAATACTAGCGACGGAGCAGTACTTC.

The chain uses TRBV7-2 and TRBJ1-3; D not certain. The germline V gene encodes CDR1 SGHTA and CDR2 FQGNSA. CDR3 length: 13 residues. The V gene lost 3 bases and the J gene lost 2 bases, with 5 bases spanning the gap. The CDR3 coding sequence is TGTGCCAGCAGCTTCCTAACTGGAAACACCATATATTTT. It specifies CASSFLTGNTIYF. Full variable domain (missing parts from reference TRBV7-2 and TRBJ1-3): GAGVSQSPSNKVTEKGKDVELRCDPISGHTALYWYRQSLGQGLEFLIYFQGNSAPDKSGLPSDRFSAERTGGSVSTLTIQRTQQEDSAVYLCASSFLTGNTIYFGEGSWLTVV.

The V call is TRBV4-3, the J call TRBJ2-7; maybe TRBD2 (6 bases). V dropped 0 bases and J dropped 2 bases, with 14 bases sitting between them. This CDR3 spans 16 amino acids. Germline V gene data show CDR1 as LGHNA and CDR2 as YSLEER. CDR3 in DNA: TGCGCCAGCAGCCAAGATCTGGCGGGGCCCCCCTACGAGCAGTACTTC. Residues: CASSQDLAGPPYEQYF.

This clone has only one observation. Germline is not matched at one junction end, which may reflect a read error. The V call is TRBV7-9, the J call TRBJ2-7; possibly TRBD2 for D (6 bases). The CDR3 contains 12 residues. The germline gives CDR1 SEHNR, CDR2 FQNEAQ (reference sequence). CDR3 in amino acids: CSSSVGGDEQYF. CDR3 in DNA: TGTTCCAGCAGCGTCGGGGGAGACGAGCAGTACTTC. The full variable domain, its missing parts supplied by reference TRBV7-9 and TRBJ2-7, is DTGVSQNPRHKITKRGQNVTFRCDPISEHNRLYWYRQTLGQGPEFLTYFQNEAQLEKSRLLSDRFSAERPKGSFSTLEIQRTEQGDSAMYLCSSSVGGDEQYFGPGTRLTVT.

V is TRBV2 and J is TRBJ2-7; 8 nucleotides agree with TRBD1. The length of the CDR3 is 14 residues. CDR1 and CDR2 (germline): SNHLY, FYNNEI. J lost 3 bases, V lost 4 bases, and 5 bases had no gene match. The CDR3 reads CASSGQGTHYEQYF. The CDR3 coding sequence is TGTGCCAGCAGTGGACAGGGGACCCACTACGAGCAGTACTTC.

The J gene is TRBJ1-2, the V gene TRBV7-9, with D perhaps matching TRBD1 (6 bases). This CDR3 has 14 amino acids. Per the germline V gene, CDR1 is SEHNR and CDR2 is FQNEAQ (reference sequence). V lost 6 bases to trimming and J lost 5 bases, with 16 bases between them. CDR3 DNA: TGTGCCAGCAGGAGGGACACCGATCAATATGGCTACACCTTC. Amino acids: CASRRDTDQYGYTF.

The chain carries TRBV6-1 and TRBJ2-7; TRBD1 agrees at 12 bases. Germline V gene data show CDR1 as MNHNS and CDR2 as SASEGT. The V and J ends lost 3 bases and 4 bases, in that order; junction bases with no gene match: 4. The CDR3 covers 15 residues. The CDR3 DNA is TGTGCCAGCAGTGAGGGGACAGGGGGCTTTTACGAGCAGTACTTC. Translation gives CASSEGTGGFYEQYF.

As DNA, the CDR3 is TGTGCCAGCAGCTTTGGCCCCCCGGGAACTAGCACAGATACGCAGTATTTT. This translates into CASSFGPPGTSTDTQYF. The chain recombines TRBV5-6 with TRBJ2-3, with a possible D match to TRBD2 (5 bases). Germline V gives CDR1 SGHDT, CDR2 YYEEEE. V lost 2 bases and J 0 bases, leaving 16 bases between the germline ends. The CDR3 is 17 residues long.

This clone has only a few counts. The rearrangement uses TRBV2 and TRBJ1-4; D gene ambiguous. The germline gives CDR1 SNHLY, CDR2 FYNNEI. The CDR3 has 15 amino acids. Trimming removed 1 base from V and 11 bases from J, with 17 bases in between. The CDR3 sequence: CASSEGSTYGEKLFF. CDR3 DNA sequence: TGTGCCAGCAGTGAAGGTTCAACCTACGGGGAGAAACTGTTTTTT.

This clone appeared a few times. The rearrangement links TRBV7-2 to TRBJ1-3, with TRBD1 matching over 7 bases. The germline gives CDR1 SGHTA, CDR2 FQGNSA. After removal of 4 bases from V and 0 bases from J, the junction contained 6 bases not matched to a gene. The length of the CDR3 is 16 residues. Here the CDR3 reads CASSSEGQRSGNTIYF. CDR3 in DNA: TGTGCCAGCAGCTCCGAGGGACAGCGCTCTGGAAACACCATATATTTT.

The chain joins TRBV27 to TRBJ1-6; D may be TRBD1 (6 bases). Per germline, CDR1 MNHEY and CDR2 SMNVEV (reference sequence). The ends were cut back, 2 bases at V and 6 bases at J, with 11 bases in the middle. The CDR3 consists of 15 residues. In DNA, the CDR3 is TGTGCCAGCAGTTTACTAGGCAGGGGTAATTCACCCCTCCACTTT. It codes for CASSLLGRGNSPLHF.

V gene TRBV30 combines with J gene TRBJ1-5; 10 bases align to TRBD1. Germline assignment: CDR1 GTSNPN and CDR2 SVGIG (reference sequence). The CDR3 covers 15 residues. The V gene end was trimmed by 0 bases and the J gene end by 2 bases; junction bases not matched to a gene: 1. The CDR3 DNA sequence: TGTGCCTGGAGTGTCGGACAGGGGGGCAATCAGCCCCAGCATTTT. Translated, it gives CAWSVGQGGNQPQHF.

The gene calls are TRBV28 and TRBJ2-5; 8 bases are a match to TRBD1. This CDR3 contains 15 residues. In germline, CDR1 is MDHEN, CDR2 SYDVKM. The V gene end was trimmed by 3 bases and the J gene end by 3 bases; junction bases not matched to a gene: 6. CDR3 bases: TGTGCCAGCAGTTTTCTAGCGACAGGGGAAGAGACCCAGTACTTC. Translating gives CASSFLATGEETQYF.

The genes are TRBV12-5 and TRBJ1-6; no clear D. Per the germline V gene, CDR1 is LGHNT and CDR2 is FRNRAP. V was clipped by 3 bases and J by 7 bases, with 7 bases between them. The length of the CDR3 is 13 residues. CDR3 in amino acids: CASGLVGNSPLHF. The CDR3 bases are TGTGCTAGTGGTTTAGTCGGGAATTCACCCCTCCACTTT.

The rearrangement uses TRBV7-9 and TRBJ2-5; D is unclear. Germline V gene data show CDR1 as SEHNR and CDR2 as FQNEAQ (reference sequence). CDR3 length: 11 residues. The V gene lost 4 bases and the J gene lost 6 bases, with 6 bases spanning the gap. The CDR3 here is CASSWRQTQYF. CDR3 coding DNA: TGTGCCAGCAGCTGGAGACAGACCCAGTACTTC. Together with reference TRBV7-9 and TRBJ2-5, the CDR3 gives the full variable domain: DTGVSQNPRHKITKRGQNVTFRCDPISEHNRLYWYRQTLGQGPEFLTYFQNEAQLEKSRLLSDRFSAERPKGSFSTLEIQRTEQGDSAMYLCASSWRQTQYFGPGTRLLVL.

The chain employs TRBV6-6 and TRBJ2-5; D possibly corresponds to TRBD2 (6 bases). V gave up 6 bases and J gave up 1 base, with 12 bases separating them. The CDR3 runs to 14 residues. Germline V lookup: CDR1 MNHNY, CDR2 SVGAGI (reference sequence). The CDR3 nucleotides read TGTGCCAGCAGAAGTACTAGCAGCCAAGAGACCCAGTACTTC. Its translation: CASRSTSSQETQYF.

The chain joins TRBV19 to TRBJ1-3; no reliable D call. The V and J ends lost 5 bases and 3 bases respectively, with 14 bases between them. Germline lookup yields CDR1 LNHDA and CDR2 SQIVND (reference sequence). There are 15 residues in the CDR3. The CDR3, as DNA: TGTGCCAGTAGTGCCGGGCCCAGCGGTGGAAACACCATATATTTT. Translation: CASSAGPSGGNTIYF.

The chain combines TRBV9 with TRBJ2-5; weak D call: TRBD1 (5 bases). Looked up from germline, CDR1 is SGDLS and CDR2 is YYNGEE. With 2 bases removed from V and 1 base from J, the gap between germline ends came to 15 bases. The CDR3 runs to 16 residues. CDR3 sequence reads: CASSVGLPTTQETQYF. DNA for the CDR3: TGTGCCAGCAGCGTGGGGCTACCTACCACCCAAGAGACCCAGTACTTC. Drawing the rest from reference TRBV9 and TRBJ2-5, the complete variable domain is DSGVTQTPKHLITATGQRVTLRCSPRSGDLSVYWYQQSLDQGLQFLIQYYNGEERAKGNILERFSAQQFPDLHSELNLSSLELGDSALYFCASSVGLPTTQETQYFGPGTRLLVL.

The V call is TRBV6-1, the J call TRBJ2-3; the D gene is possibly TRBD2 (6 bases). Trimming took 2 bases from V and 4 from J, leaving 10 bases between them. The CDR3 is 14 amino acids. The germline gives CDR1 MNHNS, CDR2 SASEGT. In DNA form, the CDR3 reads TGTGCCAGCAGTGAATCGGGGGAGGCAGATACGCAGTATTTT. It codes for CASSESGEADTQYF.